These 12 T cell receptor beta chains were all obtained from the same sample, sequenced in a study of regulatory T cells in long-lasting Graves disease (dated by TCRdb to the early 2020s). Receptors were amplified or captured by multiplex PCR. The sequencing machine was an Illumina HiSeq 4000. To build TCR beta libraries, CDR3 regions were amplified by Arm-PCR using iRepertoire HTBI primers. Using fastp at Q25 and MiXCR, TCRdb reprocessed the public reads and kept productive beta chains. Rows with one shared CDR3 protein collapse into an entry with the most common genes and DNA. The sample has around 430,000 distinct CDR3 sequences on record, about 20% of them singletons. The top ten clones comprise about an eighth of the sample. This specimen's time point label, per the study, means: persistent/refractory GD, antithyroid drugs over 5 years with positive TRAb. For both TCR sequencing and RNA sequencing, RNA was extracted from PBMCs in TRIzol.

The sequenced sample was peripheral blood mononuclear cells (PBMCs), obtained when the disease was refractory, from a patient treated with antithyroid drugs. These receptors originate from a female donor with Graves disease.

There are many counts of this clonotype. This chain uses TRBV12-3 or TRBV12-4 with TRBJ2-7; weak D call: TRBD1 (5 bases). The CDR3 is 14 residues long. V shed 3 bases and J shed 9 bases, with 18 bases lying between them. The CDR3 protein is CASSLGSHRQGQYF. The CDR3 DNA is TGTGCCAGCAGTTTGGGGTCCCACCGTCAGGGGCAGTACTTC.

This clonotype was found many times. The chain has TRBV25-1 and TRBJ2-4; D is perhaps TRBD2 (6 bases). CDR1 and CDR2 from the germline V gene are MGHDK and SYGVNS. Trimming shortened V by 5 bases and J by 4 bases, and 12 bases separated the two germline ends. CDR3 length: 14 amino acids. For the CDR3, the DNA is TGTGCCAGCAGTCCTGGAGGGGAAAAAAACATTCAGTACTTC. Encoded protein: CASSPGGEKNIQYF.

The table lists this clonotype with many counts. The chain's CDR3 is CASRTTVTLHYGYTF. As DNA, the CDR3 is TGTGCCAGCAGGACGACAGTGACGCTCCACTATGGCTACACCTTC. The J gene is TRBJ1-2, the V gene TRBV7-6; D possibly corresponds to TRBD1 (5 bases). This CDR3 contains 15 residues. V was cut by 6 bases and J by 3 bases, with 17 bases left in between. In germline, CDR1 is SGHVS, CDR2 FNYEAQ.

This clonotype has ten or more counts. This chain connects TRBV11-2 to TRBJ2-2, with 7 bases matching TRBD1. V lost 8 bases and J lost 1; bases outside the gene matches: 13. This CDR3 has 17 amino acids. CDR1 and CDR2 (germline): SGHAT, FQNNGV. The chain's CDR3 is CASSGPGGLRNTGELFF. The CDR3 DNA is TGTGCCAGCTCTGGTCCAGGGGGATTGAGGAACACCGGGGAGCTGTTTTTT. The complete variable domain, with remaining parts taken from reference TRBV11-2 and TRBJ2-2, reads EAGVAQSPRYKIIEKRQSVAFWCNPISGHATLYWYQQILGQGPKLLIQFQNNGVVDDSQLPKDRFSAERLKGVDSTLKIQPAKLEDSAVYLCASSGPGGLRNTGELFFGEGSRLTVL.

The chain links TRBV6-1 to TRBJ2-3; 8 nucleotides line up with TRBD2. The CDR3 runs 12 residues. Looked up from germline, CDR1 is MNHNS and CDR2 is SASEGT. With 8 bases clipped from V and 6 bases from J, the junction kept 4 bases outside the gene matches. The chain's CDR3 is CASGTGGDTQYF. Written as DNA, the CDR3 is TGTGCCAGCGGAACGGGGGGGGATACGCAGTATTTT.

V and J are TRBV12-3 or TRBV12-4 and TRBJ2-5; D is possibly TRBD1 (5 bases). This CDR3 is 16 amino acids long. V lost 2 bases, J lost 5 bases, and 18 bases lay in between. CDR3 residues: CASSLNVSPRVETQYF. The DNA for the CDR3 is TGTGCCAGCAGTTTAAATGTCTCCCCCAGGGTCGAGACCCAGTACTTC.

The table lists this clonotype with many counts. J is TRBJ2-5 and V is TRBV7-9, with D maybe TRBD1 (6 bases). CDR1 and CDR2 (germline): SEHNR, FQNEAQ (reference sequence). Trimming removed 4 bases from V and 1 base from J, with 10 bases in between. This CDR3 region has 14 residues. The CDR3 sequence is CASSSRTAQETQYF. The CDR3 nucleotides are TGTGCCAGCAGCTCCCGGACAGCCCAAGAGACCCAGTACTTC. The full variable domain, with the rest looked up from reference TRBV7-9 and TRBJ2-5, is DTGVSQNPRHKITKRGQNVTFRCDPISEHNRLYWYRQTLGQGPEFLTYFQNEAQLEKSRLLSDRFSAERPKGSFSTLEIQRTEQGDSAMYLCASSSRTAQETQYFGPGTRLLVL.

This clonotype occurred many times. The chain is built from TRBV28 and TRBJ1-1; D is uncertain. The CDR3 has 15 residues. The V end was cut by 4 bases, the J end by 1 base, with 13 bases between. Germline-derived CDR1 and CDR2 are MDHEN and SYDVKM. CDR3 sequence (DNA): TGTGCCAGCAGTTCGTTCGGTGAGGAGAACACTGAAGCTTTCTTT. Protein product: CASSSFGEENTEAFF.

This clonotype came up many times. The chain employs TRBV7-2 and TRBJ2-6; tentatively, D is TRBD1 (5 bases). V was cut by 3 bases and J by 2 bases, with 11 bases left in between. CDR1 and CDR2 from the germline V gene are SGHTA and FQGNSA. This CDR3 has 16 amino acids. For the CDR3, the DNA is TGTGCCAGCAGCTTTTTAAGGGGTACTGGGGCCAACGTCCTGACTTTC. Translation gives CASSFLRGTGANVLTF. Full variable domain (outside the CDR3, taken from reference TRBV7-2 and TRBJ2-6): GAGVSQSPSNKVTEKGKDVELRCDPISGHTALYWYRQSLGQGLEFLIYFQGNSAPDKSGLPSDRFSAERTGGSVSTLTIQRTQQEDSAVYLCASSFLRGTGANVLTFGAGSRLTVL.

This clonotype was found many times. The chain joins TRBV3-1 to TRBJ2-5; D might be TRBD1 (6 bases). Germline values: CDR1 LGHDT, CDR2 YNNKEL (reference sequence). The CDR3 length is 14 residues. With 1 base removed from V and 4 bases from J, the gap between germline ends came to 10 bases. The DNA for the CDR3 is TGTGCCAGCAGCCAAGTACAGGGTGGAGAGACCCAGTACTTC. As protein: CASSQVQGGETQYF.

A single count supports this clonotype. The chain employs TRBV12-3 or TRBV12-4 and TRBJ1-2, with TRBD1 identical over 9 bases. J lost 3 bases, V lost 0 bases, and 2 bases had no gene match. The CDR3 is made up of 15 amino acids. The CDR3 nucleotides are TGTGCCAGCAGTTTAGCGGGGACAGGGTACTATGGCTACACCTTC. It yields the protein CASSLAGTGYYGYTF.

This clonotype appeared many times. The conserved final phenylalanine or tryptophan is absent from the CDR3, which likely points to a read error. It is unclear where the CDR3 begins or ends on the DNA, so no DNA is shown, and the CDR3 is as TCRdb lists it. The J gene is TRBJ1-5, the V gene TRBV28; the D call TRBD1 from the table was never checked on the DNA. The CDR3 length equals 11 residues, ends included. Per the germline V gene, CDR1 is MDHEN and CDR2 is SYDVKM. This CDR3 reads CASSEGQGEEV.